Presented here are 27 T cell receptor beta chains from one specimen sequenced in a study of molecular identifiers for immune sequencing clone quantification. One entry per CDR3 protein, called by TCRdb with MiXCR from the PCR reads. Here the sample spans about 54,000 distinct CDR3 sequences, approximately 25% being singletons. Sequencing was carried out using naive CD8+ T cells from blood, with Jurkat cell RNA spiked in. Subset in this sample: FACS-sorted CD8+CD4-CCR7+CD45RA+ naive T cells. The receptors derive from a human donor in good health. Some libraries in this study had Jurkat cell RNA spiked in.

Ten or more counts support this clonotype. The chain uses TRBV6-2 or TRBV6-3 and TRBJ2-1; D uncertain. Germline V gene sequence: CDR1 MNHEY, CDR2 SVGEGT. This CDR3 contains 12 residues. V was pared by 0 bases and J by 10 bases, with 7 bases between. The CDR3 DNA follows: TGTGCCAGCAGTTACTCGAATCCAGAGCAGTTCTTC. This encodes CASSYSNPEQFF.

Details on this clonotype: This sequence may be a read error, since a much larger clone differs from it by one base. The CDR3 loop reads CASREASRPAYNEQFF. DNA of the CDR3: TGTGCCAGCCGTGAAGCAAGTCGGCCCGCCTACAATGAGCAGTTCTTC. This rearrangement joins TRBV2 to TRBJ2-1; D unresolved. This CDR3 region has 16 residues. Germline values: CDR1 SNHLY, CDR2 FYNNEI.

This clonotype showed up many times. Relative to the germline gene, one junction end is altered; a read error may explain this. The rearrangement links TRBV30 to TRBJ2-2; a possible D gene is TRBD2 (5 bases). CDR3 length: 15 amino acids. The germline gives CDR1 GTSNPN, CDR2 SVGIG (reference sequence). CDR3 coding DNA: TGTGCCGGGAGCTGGGGAACCTATAACGCCGGGGAGCTGTTTTTT. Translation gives CAGSWGTYNAGELFF.

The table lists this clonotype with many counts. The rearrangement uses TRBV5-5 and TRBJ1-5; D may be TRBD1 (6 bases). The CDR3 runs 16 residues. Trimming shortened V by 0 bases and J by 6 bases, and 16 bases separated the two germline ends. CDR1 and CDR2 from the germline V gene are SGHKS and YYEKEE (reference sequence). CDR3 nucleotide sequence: TGTGCCAGCAGCTTGGTTCTTGGACAGCGGGGTCAGCCCCAGCATTTT. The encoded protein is CASSLVLGQRGQPQHF. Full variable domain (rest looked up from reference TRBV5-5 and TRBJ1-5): DAGVTQSPTHLIKTRGQQVTLRCSPISGHKSVSWYQQVLGQGPQFIFQYYEKEERGRGNFPDRFSARQFPNYSSELNVNALLLGDSALYLCASSLVLGQRGQPQHFGDGTRLSIL.

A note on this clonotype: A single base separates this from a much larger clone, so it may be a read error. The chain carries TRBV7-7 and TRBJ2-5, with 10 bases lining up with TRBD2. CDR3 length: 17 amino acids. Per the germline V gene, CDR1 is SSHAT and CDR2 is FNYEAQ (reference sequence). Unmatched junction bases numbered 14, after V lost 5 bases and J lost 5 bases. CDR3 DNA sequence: TGTGCCAGCAGCCCGGGACCAGCGGGGGGGCTATTCGAGACCCAGTACTTC. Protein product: CASSPGPAGGLFETQYF.

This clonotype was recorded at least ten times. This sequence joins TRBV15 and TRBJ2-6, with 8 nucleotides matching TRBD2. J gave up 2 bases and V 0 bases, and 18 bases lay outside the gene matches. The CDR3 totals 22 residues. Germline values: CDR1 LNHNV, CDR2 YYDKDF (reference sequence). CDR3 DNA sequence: TGTGCCACCAGCAGAGATATGCTCGGGACTAGAATAGTCCTCGCTGGGGCCAACGTCCTGACTTTC. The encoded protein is CATSRDMLGTRIVLAGANVLTF.

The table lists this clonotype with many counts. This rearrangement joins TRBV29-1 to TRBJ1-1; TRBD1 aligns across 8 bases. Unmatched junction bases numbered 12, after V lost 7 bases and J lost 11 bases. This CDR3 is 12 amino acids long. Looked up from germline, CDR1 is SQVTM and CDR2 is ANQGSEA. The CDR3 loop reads CSALGARDRAFF. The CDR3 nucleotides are TGCAGCGCCCTGGGGGCCCGGGACAGGGCTTTCTTT.

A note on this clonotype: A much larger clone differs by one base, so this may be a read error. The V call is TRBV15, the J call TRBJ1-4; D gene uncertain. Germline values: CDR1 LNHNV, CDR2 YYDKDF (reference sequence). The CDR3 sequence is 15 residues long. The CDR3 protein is CATSRDPATNGKLFF. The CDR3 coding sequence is TGTGCCACCAGCAGAGACCCTGCAACTAATGGAAAACTGTTTTTT.

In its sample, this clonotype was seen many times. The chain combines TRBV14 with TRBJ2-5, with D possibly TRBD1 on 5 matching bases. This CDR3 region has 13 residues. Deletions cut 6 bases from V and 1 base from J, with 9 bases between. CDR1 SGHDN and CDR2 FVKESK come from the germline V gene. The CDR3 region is CASRQAPQETQYF. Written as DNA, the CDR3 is TGTGCCAGCAGACAGGCCCCCCAAGAGACCCAGTACTTC.

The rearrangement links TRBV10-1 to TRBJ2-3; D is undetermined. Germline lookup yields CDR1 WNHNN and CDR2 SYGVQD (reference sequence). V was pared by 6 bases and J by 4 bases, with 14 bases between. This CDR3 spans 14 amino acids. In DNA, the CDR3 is TGCGCCAGCAGCGCTAAGTACTGGGCAGATACGCAGTATTTT. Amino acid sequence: CASSAKYWADTQYF.

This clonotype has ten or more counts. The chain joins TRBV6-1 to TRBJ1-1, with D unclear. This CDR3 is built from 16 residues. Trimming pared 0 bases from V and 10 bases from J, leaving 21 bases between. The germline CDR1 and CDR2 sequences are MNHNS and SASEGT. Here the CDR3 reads CASSEAFYGLWGGAFF. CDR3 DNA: TGTGCCAGCAGTGAAGCGTTCTACGGACTGTGGGGTGGAGCTTTCTTT.

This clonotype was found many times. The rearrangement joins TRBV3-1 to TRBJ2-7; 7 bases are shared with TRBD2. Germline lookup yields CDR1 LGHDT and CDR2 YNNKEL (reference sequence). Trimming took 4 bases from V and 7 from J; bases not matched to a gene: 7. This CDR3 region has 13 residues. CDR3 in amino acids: CASSRILADEQYF. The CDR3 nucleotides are TGTGCCAGCAGCCGCATCCTAGCGGATGAGCAGTACTTC.

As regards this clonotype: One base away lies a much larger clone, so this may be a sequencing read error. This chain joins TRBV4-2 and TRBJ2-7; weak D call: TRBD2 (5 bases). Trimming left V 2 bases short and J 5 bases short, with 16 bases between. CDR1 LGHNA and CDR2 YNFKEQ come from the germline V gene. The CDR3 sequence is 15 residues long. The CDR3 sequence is CASSQQSSRIHEQYF. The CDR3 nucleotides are TGTGCCAGCAGCCAACAGTCTAGCCGAATCCACGAGCAGTACTTC.

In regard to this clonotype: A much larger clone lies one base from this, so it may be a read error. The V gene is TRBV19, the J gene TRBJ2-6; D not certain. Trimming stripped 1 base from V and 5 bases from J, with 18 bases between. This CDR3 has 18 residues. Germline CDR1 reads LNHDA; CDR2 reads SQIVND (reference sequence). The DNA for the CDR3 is TGTGCCAGTAGTATAGTCCCCGTCCAGTCGTCTAGGGCCAACGTCCTGACTTTC. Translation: CASSIVPVQSSRANVLTF.

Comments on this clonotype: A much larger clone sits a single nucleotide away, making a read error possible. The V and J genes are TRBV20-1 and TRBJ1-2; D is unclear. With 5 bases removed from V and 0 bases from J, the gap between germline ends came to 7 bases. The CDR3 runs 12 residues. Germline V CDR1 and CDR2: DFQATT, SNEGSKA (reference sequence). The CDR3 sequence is CSAGRPNYGYTF. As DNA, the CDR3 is TGCAGTGCTGGTAGGCCTAACTATGGCTACACCTTC.

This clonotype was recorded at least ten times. This chain's CDR3 is CASSYLGQGAATDTQYF. DNA for the CDR3: TGTGCCAGCAGTTACTTGGGACAGGGGGCGGCCACAGATACGCAGTATTTT. The chain recombines TRBV6-5 with TRBJ2-3, with 12 bases aligning to TRBD1. The V gene's germline CDR1 is MNHEY and CDR2 SVGAGI. Trimming at V came to 1 base and at J to 2 bases, leaving 4 bases not matched to a gene. The CDR3 has 17 residues.

The CDR3 region is CASSDWTGAPEAFF. DNA of the CDR3: TGTGCCAGCAGTGATTGGACAGGGGCGCCTGAAGCTTTCTTT. V is TRBV27 and J is TRBJ1-1; 9 bases map to TRBD1. The germline V gene has CDR1 MNHEY and CDR2 SMNVEV (reference sequence). The CDR3 extends over 14 amino acids. J gave up 6 bases and V 5 bases, and 7 bases lay outside the gene matches.

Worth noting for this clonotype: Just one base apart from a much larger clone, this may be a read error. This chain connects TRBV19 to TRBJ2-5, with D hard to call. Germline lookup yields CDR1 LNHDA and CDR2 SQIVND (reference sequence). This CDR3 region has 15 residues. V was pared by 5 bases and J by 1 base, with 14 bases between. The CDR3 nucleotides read TGTGCCAGTAGTTCGCGACGGTCCGTCCAAGAGACCCAGTACTTC. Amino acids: CASSSRRSVQETQYF.

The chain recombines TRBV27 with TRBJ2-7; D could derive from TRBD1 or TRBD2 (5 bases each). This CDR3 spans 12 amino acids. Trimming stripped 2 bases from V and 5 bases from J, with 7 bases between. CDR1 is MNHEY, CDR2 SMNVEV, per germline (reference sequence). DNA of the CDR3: TGTGCCAGCAGTTTAGGGGGACACGAGCAGTACTTC. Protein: CASSLGGHEQYF.

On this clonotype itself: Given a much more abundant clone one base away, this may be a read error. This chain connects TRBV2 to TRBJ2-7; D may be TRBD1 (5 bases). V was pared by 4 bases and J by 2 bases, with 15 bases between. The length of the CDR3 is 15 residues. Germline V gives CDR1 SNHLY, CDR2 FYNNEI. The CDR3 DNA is TGTGCCAGCAGTGGAACCCCAGACAGCACCTACGAGCAGTACTTC. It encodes CASSGTPDSTYEQYF.

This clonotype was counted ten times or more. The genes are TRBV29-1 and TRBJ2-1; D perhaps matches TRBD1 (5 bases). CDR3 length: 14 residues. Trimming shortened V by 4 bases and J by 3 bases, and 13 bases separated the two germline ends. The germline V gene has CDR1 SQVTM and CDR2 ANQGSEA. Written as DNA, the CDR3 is TGCAGCGTTGGCCCGACAGAAAACTACAATGAGCAGTTCTTC. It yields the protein CSVGPTENYNEQFF.

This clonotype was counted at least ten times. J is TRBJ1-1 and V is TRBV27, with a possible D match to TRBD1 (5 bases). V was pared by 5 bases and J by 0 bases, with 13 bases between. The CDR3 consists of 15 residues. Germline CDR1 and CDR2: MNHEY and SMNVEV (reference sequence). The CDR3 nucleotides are TGTGCCAGCAGTCCGGGACCGCAAATGAACACTGAAGCTTTCTTT. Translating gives CASSPGPQMNTEAFF.

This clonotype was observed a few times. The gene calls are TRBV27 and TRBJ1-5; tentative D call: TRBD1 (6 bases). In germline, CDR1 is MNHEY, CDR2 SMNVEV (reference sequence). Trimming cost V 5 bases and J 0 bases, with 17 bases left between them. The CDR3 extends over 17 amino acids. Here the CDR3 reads CASSPYTGQYSNQPQHF. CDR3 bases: TGTGCCAGCAGTCCCTACACAGGACAGTATAGCAATCAGCCCCAGCATTTT.

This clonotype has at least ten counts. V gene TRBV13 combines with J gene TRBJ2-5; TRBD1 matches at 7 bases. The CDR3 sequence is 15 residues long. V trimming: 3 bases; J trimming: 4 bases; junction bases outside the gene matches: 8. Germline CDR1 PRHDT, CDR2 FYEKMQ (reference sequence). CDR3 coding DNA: TGTGCCAGCAGCTTGAGACAGGGTCGGGGAGAGACCCAGTACTTC. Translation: CASSLRQGRGETQYF.

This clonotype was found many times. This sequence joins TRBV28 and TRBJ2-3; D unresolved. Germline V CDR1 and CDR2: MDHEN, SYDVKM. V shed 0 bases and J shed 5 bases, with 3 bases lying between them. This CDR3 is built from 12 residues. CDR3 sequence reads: CASSLWRDTQYF. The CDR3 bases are TGTGCCAGCAGTTTATGGCGAGATACGCAGTATTTT.

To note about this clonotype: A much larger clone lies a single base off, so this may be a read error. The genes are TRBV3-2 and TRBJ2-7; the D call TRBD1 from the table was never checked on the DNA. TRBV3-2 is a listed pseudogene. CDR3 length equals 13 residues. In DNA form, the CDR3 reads TGTGCCAGCAGCCTAACACAGGGAGTCGTGCAGTACTTC. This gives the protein CASSLTQGVVQYF.

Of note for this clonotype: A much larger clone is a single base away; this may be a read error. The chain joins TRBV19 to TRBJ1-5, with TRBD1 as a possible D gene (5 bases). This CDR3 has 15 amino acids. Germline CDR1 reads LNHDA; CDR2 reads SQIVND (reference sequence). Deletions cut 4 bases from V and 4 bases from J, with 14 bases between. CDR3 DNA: TGTGCCAGTAGTACAGGGACCACGGGGAATCAGCCCCAGCATTTT. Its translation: CASSTGTTGNQPQHF.